Following are 30 T cell receptor beta chains from one sample sequenced in a study of blood T cell repertoires in COVID-19. Assay used: immunoSEQ multiplex PCR; TCRdb lists only in-frame clones, some missing. The sample has about 52,000 clones, roughly four fifths seen once. Sequencing input: peripheral blood. The receptor source for this set is a man aged 65 to 79 with active COVID-19.

This clone came up once. This rearrangement joins TRBV7-9 to TRBJ2-5; 7 nucleotides agree with TRBD2. V shed 5 bases, J shed 3 bases, and the junction held 9 bases outside the gene matches. Germline V gene sequence: CDR1 SEHNR, CDR2 FQNEAQ (reference sequence). CDR3 length equals 15 residues. The DNA for the CDR3 is TGTGCCAGCAGCGGTGGTTGGGGGGGTGAAGAGACCCAGTACTTC. Its protein product is CASSGGWGGEETQYF.

The chain couples TRBV4-1 to TRBJ2-1, with 7 bases fitting TRBD2. V gave up 5 bases and J gave up 4 bases; unmatched junction bases: 8. The CDR3 has 15 amino acids. The V gene's germline CDR1 is MGHRA and CDR2 YSYEKL. This CDR3 is CASSAGELRYNEQFF. CDR3 DNA sequence: TGCGCCAGCAGCGCGGGGGAACTGAGGTACAATGAGCAGTTCTTC.

V and J are TRBV4-3 and TRBJ2-1; 11 bases are a match to TRBD2. V trimming: 0 bases; J trimming: 2 bases; junction bases outside the gene matches: 3. CDR3 length equals 17 residues. CDR1 LGHNA and CDR2 YSLEER come from the germline V gene. CDR3: CASSQEGLAATYNEQFF. The DNA for the CDR3 is TGCGCCAGCAGCCAAGAGGGACTAGCGGCAACCTACAATGAGCAGTTCTTC.

The chain links TRBV5-1 to TRBJ2-6; 7 bases fit TRBD2. Per the germline V gene, CDR1 is SGHRS and CDR2 is YFSETQ. The length of the CDR3 is 14 residues. V lost 5 bases and J lost 2; bases outside the gene matches: 1. CDR3: CASRAGAGANVLTF. The CDR3 nucleotides are TGCGCCAGCAGGGCGGGGGCTGGGGCCAACGTCCTGACTTTC.

CDR3 sequence reads: CASSQGQGAIYGYTF. CDR3 nucleotides: TGCGCCAGCAGCCAAGGACAGGGGGCGATCTATGGCTACACCTTC. The rearrangement joins TRBV4-1 to TRBJ1-2, with 10 bases lining up with TRBD1. The V gene end was trimmed by 1 base and the J gene end by 4 bases; junction bases not matched to a gene: 3. The CDR3 is made up of 15 amino acids. Germline assignment: CDR1 MGHRA and CDR2 YSYEKL.

This clone was found once. V and J are TRBV5-1 and TRBJ1-1; TRBD1 might be the D (5 bases). The V and J ends lost 7 bases and 1 base respectively, with 11 bases between them. The germline V gene encodes CDR1 SGHRS and CDR2 YFSETQ. The CDR3 is made up of 13 amino acids. CDR3 DNA sequence: TGCGCCAGCGGGACTTCAGCGAACACTGAAGCTTTCTTT. Its protein is CASGTSANTEAFF.

The chain combines TRBV18 with TRBJ1-5; 9 nucleotides align to TRBD1. The germline V gene encodes CDR1 KGHSH and CDR2 LQKENI. V lost 3 bases, J lost 2 bases, and 8 bases stayed unmatched. This CDR3 is built from 17 residues. In nucleotides, the CDR3 is TGTGCCAGCTCACCGATTGGGACAGGGTTGGGCAATCAGCCCCAGCATTTT. It codes for CASSPIGTGLGNQPQHF. Full variable domain (rest looked up from reference TRBV18 and TRBJ1-5): NAGVMQNPRHLVRRRGQEARLRCSPMKGHSHVYWYRQLPEEGLKFMVYLQKENIIDESGMPKERFSAEFPKEGPSILRIQQVVRGDSAAYFCASSPIGTGLGNQPQHFGDGTRLSIL.

The chain uses TRBV12-3 or TRBV12-4 and TRBJ2-1, with D possibly being TRBD2 (5 bases). V lost 5 bases, J lost 10 bases, and 12 bases lay in between. This CDR3 is 12 amino acids long. The CDR3 spells CASSLRGWEQFF. In DNA form, the CDR3 reads TGTGCCAGCAGTCTCCGCGGGTGGGAGCAGTTCTTC.

This chain connects TRBV25-1 to TRBJ1-2, with TRBD1 as a possible D gene (6 bases). V lost 4 bases to trimming and J lost 5 bases, with 11 bases between them. Germline V gene lookup returns CDR1 MGHDK and CDR2 SYGVNS. This CDR3 is 13 amino acids long. The CDR3 protein is CASSAPTGYGYTF. The CDR3 DNA reads as TGTGCCAGCAGTGCTCCCACAGGGTATGGCTACACCTTC.

This clone occurred a few times. The genes are TRBV13 and TRBJ1-2; TRBD1 matches at 7 bases. Germline values: CDR1 PRHDT, CDR2 FYEKMQ (reference sequence). J gave up 4 bases and V 5 bases, and 13 bases lay outside the gene matches. The CDR3 totals 16 residues. CDR3 sequence: CASSPPGIAGGYGYTF. The CDR3, as DNA: TGTGCCAGCAGCCCCCCCGGGATTGCAGGGGGCTATGGCTACACCTTC.

V and J are TRBV3-1 (or the pseudogene TRBV3-2) and TRBJ1-1, with 8 bases that match TRBD1. Trimming took 0 bases from V and 1 from J; bases not matched to a gene: 10. CDR1 LGHDT and CDR2 YNNKEL come from the germline V gene (reference sequence). This CDR3 has 18 residues. The CDR3 protein is CASSQDATGVRGNTEAFF. DNA for the CDR3: TGTGCCAGCAGCCAAGATGCGACAGGGGTAAGAGGGAACACTGAAGCTTTCTTT.

The chain combines TRBV6-1 with TRBJ2-7; maybe TRBD2 (5 bases). Trimming removed 2 bases at V and 3 bases at J, with 11 bases between. Germline CDR1 MNHNS, CDR2 SASEGT. The CDR3 has 14 amino acids. The CDR3 loop reads CASSEYGGLYEQYF. In nucleotides, the CDR3 is TGTGCCAGCAGTGAATACGGAGGCCTCTACGAGCAGTACTTC.

The chain has TRBV28 and TRBJ1-2, with D tentatively TRBD1 (5 bases). CDR3 length: 14 amino acids. Trimming removed 7 bases at V and 8 bases at J, with 20 bases between. The V gene's germline CDR1 is MDHEN and CDR2 SYDVKM. The CDR3, as DNA: TGTGCCAGCACGAAAGATACGGGGGTGGAAGGCTACACCTTC. Encoded protein: CASTKDTGVEGYTF.

The chain uses TRBV5-1 and TRBJ2-2; 10 bases fit TRBD1. The V segment lost 6 bases and the J segment 7 bases; nucleotides outside the gene matches: 15. The CDR3 is 17 residues long. The germline V gene has CDR1 SGHRS and CDR2 YFSETQ. CDR3 loop: CASNFRPGTGDVGELFF. The CDR3 bases are TGCGCCAGCAACTTTCGGCCGGGGACAGGGGACGTCGGGGAGCTGTTTTTT.

This rearrangement joins TRBV5-6 to TRBJ2-7, with 9 bases that match TRBD1. Germline CDR1 reads SGHDT; CDR2 reads YYEEEE. This CDR3 has 14 residues. J gave up 3 bases and V 4 bases, and 5 bases lay outside the gene matches. CDR3 DNA: TGTGCCAGCAGCATGAGGACAGGGGACTACGAGCAGTACTTC. It encodes CASSMRTGDYEQYF.

V gene TRBV7-2 combines with J gene TRBJ1-5, with TRBD1 identical over 11 bases. CDR1 and CDR2 from the germline V gene are SGHTA and FQGNSA. V was clipped by 5 bases and J by 6 bases; unmatched bases: 6. The CDR3 is 15 amino acids. This CDR3 reads CASSVGTGGSQPQHF. The DNA of the CDR3 is TGTGCCAGCAGCGTGGGGACAGGGGGAAGTCAGCCCCAGCATTTT.

V usage is TRBV18 and J usage is TRBJ2-7; TRBD2 agrees at 7 bases. The CDR3 totals 16 residues. Germline assignment: CDR1 KGHSH and CDR2 LQKENI. With 0 bases clipped from V and 1 base from J, the junction kept 6 bases outside the gene matches. CDR3 bases: TGTGCCAGCTCACCACCGATTCAGGGAGGGTCCTACGAGCAGTACTTC. Amino acid sequence: CASSPPIQGGSYEQYF. Variable domain in full (rest from reference TRBV18 and TRBJ2-7): NAGVMQNPRHLVRRRGQEARLRCSPMKGHSHVYWYRQLPEEGLKFMVYLQKENIIDESGMPKERFSAEFPKEGPSILRIQQVVRGDSAAYFCASSPPIQGGSYEQYFGPGTRLTVT.

The chain carries TRBV11-2 and TRBJ2-1, with D unclear. The germline V and J ends were trimmed by 2 bases and 5 bases, with 7 bases remaining between them. Germline CDR1 reads SGHAT; CDR2 reads FQNNGV. The CDR3 extends over 13 amino acids. This CDR3 is CASSLLVDNEQFF. Written as DNA, the CDR3 is TGTGCCAGCAGCTTACTAGTTGACAATGAGCAGTTCTTC.

This clone was seen just once. The chain employs TRBV7-2 and TRBJ2-6; D gene unclear. Germline assignment: CDR1 SGHTA and CDR2 FQGNSA. This CDR3 region has 17 residues. The V end was cut by 0 bases, the J end by 0 bases, with 9 bases between. CDR3 residues: CASSLAGRPSGANVLTF. Here the CDR3 DNA reads TGTGCCAGCAGCTTAGCGGGCCGGCCCTCTGGGGCCAACGTCCTGACTTTC.

The chain employs TRBV4-1 and TRBJ2-7; 7 positions agree with TRBD1. This CDR3 has 16 amino acids. CDR1 and CDR2 from the germline V gene are MGHRA and YSYEKL. J was trimmed by 2 bases and V by 0 bases; bases with no gene match: 7. CDR3 coding DNA: TGCGCCAGCAGCCAAGACCCCAGGCAGGGGGCCTACGAGCAGTACTTC. Translation gives CASSQDPRQGAYEQYF.

This clone is a singleton in its sample. The chain employs TRBV6-1 and TRBJ1-2; D remains ambiguous. Per the germline V gene, CDR1 is MNHNS and CDR2 is SASEGT. The CDR3 is made up of 13 amino acids. Trimming stripped 2 bases from V and 3 bases from J, with 7 bases between. CDR3 protein: CASSEQEYYGYTF. The CDR3 coding sequence is TGTGCCAGCAGTGAACAGGAATACTATGGCTACACCTTC.

V usage is TRBV6-5 and J usage is TRBJ2-7, with D perhaps matching TRBD2 (5 bases). From germline, CDR1 is MNHEY and CDR2 SVGAGI. The CDR3 has 13 residues. The ends were cut back, 2 bases at V and 4 bases at J, with 9 bases in the middle. CDR3 nucleotides: TGTGCCAGCAGTTACGGTAGCGAGTACGAGCAGTACTTC. Protein sequence: CASSYGSEYEQYF.

The chain combines TRBV2 with TRBJ1-1, with D possibly TRBD1 on 5 matching bases. V was pared by 5 bases and J by 6 bases, with 16 bases between. The CDR3 runs to 14 residues. CDR1 SNHLY and CDR2 FYNNEI come from the germline V gene. CDR3 in DNA: TGTGCCAGCAGTAAAACGGGGGGTCGCGCTGAAGCTTTCTTT. Its translation: CASSKTGGRAEAFF.

CDR3 nucleotide sequence: TGCGCCAGCAGCTCGAGGGGCGGGAGCGAGACCCAGTACTTC. It encodes CASSSRGGSETQYF. This chain links TRBV5-1 with TRBJ2-5; TRBD2 matches 7 bases. Germline trimming cut 3 bases from V and 5 bases from J; bases unmatched to any gene: 7. Germline CDR1 and CDR2: SGHRS and YFSETQ. This CDR3 contains 14 residues. Looking up the rest from reference TRBV5-1 and TRBJ2-5 gives the full variable domain: KAGVTQTPRYLIKTRGQQVTLSCSPISGHRSVSWYQQTPGQGLQFLFEYFSETQRNKGNFPGRFSGRQFSNSRSEMNVSTLELGDSALYLCASSSRGGSETQYFGPGTRLLVL.

This clone was observed once. This sequence joins TRBV6-2 or TRBV6-3 and TRBJ1-4; D gene ambiguous. V lost 4 bases to trimming and J lost 6 bases, with 18 bases between them. Germline V gives CDR1 MNHEY, CDR2 SVGEGT. This CDR3 region has 16 residues. The CDR3: CASSSLPVLGDEKLFF. The CDR3 DNA is TGTGCCAGCAGTTCCCTGCCCGTTCTGGGAGATGAAAAACTGTTTTTT.

The gene calls are TRBV5-1 and TRBJ1-2; 11 nucleotides match TRBD1. Germline loops: CDR1 SGHRS, CDR2 YFSETQ. V shed 3 bases and J 4 bases; nucleotides not matched to a gene: 8. CDR3 size: 16 residues. CDR3 in amino acids: CASSYSGTGGFYGYTF. CDR3 nucleotides: TGCGCCAGCAGCTACTCCGGGACAGGGGGGTTCTATGGCTACACCTTC. Using reference TRBV5-1 and TRBJ1-2 for the parts outside the CDR3, the full variable domain is KAGVTQTPRYLIKTRGQQVTLSCSPISGHRSVSWYQQTPGQGLQFLFEYFSETQRNKGNFPGRFSGRQFSNSRSEMNVSTLELGDSALYLCASSYSGTGGFYGYTFGSGTRLTVV.

The table lists this clone with a few counts. The rearrangement uses TRBV3-1 (or the pseudogene TRBV3-2) and TRBJ2-7; D is possibly TRBD1 (5 bases). Trimming stripped 2 bases from V and 5 bases from J, with 7 bases between. The germline V gene has CDR1 LGHDT and CDR2 YNNKEL (reference sequence). This CDR3 region has 12 residues. The CDR3 DNA sequence: TGTGCCAGCAGCCAAATAGGGGACGAGCAGTACTTC. Its protein is CASSQIGDEQYF.

V is TRBV5-1 and J is TRBJ2-5; 8 bases agree with TRBD2. V dropped 4 bases and J dropped 5; count of bases not matched to a gene: 10. Germline V gene sequence: CDR1 SGHRS, CDR2 YFSETQ. The CDR3 is made up of 15 amino acids. This CDR3 is CASSLAGTRGETQYF. The CDR3 nucleotides are TGCGCCAGCAGCCTGGCCGGGACTAGGGGTGAGACCCAGTACTTC.

The chain has TRBV13 and TRBJ2-7; TRBD1 aligns across 9 bases. This CDR3 has 14 amino acids. After removal of 6 bases from V and 2 bases from J, the junction contained 5 bases not matched to a gene. Germline CDR1 and CDR2: PRHDT and FYEKMQ (reference sequence). The CDR3 DNA reads TGTGCCAGCAGTAAAACAGGGGGCGCCTACGAGCAGTACTTC. Protein sequence: CASSKTGGAYEQYF.

The chain combines TRBV7-2 with TRBJ2-7; possible D gene TRBD1, 5 bases. The CDR3 is 12 residues long. Trimming took off 2 bases at V and 3 bases at J, with 5 bases between the two ends. Germline V lookup: CDR1 SGHTA, CDR2 FQGNSA. The CDR3 DNA sequence: TGTGCCAGCAGCTTACAGGGCTACGAGCAGTACTTC. Protein product: CASSLQGYEQYF.